The entry below gives a single TCR beta chain sequence along with its context. The entry originates in a study of cytomegalovirus exposure and HLA in healthy donors. A multiplex PCR was run with 60 Vbeta primers and 13 Jbeta primers. The protocol was immunoSEQ multiplex PCR, while the TCRdb copy is restricted to in-frame clones and leaves out a portion. This table has 100,000 to 150,000 clones, about three quarters appearing once. Germline CDR1 reads SNHLY; CDR2 reads FYNNEI. The CDR3 consists of 15 residues. Unmatched junction bases numbered 8, after V lost 8 bases and J lost 3 bases. The sample comprised PBMCs. This receptor was taken from a female donor in good health and CMV-seronegative. The chain links TRBV2 to TRBJ2-1; 9 bases agree with TRBD2. DNA of the CDR3: TGTGCCAGCCGGCTAGCGGGAACCCTCTACAATGAGCAGTTCTTC. Its translation: CASRLAGTLYNEQFF.